This T cell receptor (beta chain) comes out of a study of radiation and T cells in renal cell carcinoma. Study-level information: Nephrectomy followed 15 Gy stereotactic body radiation by 4 weeks.

Profiled with immunoSEQ multiplex PCR; TCRdb holds only in-frame clones, not every one. The sample lists 87,000 or so clones, about 86% occurring once. With 9 bases clipped from V and 5 bases from J, the junction kept 5 bases outside the gene matches. Germline V gene sequence: CDR1 SNHLY, CDR2 FYNNEI. This CDR3 region has 14 residues. Whole-study findings and limits: From baseline, blood top tumor clonotypes peaked at 2 weeks post-radiation.

About this clone itself: Its target is unknown.

Time point indicated: baseline pretreatment blood. Sample treatment: 15 Gy SBRT to primary tumor, nephrectomy 4 weeks later. The patient's renal cell carcinoma had clear cell pathology. V usage is TRBV2 and J usage is TRBJ1-6, with 9 bases lining up with TRBD1. This material consisted of blood, taken from a patient whose treatment included radiotherapy and nephrectomy. The TCR was taken from a man between 45 and 60 years old with renal cell carcinoma. The CDR3 coding sequence is TGTGCCAGTCGGACAGGGGTAGATAATTCACCCCTCCACTTT. Residues: CASRTGVDNSPLHF. Complete variable domain (other parts from reference TRBV2 and TRBJ1-6): EPEVTQTPSHQVTQMGQEVILRCVPISNHLYFYWYRQILGQKVEFLVSFYNNEISEKSEIFDDQFSVERPDGSNFTLKIRSTKLEDSAMYFCASRTGVDNSPLHFGNGTRLTVT.